This TCR beta chain derives from a study of tumor and adjacent non-tumor tissue in lung cancer. Study-wide context: The cohort had 12 adenocarcinoma, 2 squamous cell and 1 small cell patients.

No cell sorting was done before RNA was extracted from the tissue. The normal lung tissue was taken more than 3 cm from the tumor edge. TCRbeta libraries were built with three rounds of nested PCR, modified from ARM-PCR. From the multiplex PCR reads, TCRdb called clonotypes with MiXCR, one entry per CDR3 protein. The data show around 74,000 distinct CDR3 sequences, with around 70% seen just once and roughly 25% held by the top ten. Germline values: CDR1 LGHNA, CDR2 YNFKEQ. With 0 bases clipped from V and 2 bases from J, the junction kept 3 bases outside the gene matches. This CDR3 is built from 16 residues.

The sample consisted of distant non-tumor lung tissue. The chain links TRBV4-2 to TRBJ2-7, with 11 bases matching TRBD2. This clonotype originated in a woman in her fifties or sixties with non-small cell lung cancer. The CDR3 spells CASSQEGTSGTYEQYF. The CDR3 DNA reads as TGTGCCAGCAGCCAAGAAGGGACTAGCGGTACCTACGAGCAGTACTTC.